The 5 T cell receptor beta chains listed next were all sequenced from one sample in a study of cytomegalovirus exposure and HLA in healthy donors. 60 Vbeta and 13 Jbeta primers were used in PCR. Profiling relied on immunoSEQ multiplex PCR, and the TCRdb table lists in-frame clones only, not all of them. The table shows some 200,000 clones, with around 83% occurring only once. Sequencing was carried out using PBMCs. The receptors originated from a man between 50 and 59 years old in good health and CMV-seronegative.

The rearrangement uses TRBV6-5 and TRBJ1-3; 9 bases align to TRBD1. V lost 7 bases and J lost 0; bases outside the gene matches: 4. The CDR3 contains 15 residues. CDR1 is MNHEY, CDR2 SVGAGI, per germline. In DNA, the CDR3 is TGTGCCAGCATGCCGGACAGGGGCTCTGGAAACACCATATATTTT. Its translation is CASMPDRGSGNTIYF.

The CDR3 DNA reads as TGTGCCAGCAGCCCCCAGGAGGGTCTAGCGGGGGGAGAGGAGCAGTTCTTC. Protein sequence: CASSPQEGLAGGEEQFF. The chain is built from TRBV7-2 and TRBJ2-1; 11 bases are a match to TRBD2. V was clipped by 5 bases and J by 10 bases; unmatched bases: 16. The germline gives CDR1 SGHTA, CDR2 FQGNSA. This CDR3 is built from 17 residues.

This chain uses TRBV6-1 with TRBJ2-7, with 9 bases fitting TRBD1. The CDR3 runs 14 residues. The junction had 11 bases not matched to a gene; V was cut back by 9 bases and J by 5 bases. CDR1 and CDR2 from the germline V gene are MNHNS and SASEGT. As DNA, the CDR3 is TGTGCCAGTACAAGGGGGACAGGGTACGACGAGCAGTACTTC. Amino acids: CASTRGTGYDEQYF.

This clone was recorded once. At the DNA level, this CDR3 is encoded by other sequences in the same sample as well. V and J are TRBV18 and TRBJ2-5; 7 nucleotides line up with TRBD2. CDR1 and CDR2 from the germline V gene are KGHSH and LQKENI. CDR3 size: 13 residues. The junction had 0 bases not matched to a gene; V was cut back by 3 bases and J by 2 bases. CDR3 sequence: CASSPGLQETQYF. The CDR3, as DNA: TGTGCCAGCTCACCGGGACTACAAGAGACCCAGTACTTC.

As concerns this clone: Additional DNA sequences in this sample encode the identical CDR3. The V gene is TRBV4-3, the J gene TRBJ2-6, with TRBD2 as a possible D gene (6 bases). The germline CDR1 and CDR2 sequences are LGHNA and YSLEER. V lost 4 bases and J lost 1, with 20 bases in between. The CDR3 is 19 residues long. In DNA, the CDR3 is TGCGCCAGCAGCCCAGCGGGTAAGGGTGTTAGATCTGGGGCCAACGTCCTGACTTTC. Its protein product is CASSPAGKGVRSGANVLTF.